This paragraph reports one T cell receptor beta chain. The target of this receptor is not known. The record has no base qualities; no much larger clone is one base away. The data are from a study of shared clonotypes between healthy human individuals (dated by TCRdb to the early 2020s). Background for the entire study: A couple of women and three men aged 18 to 49 years were included in the cohort. Per donor, three plates each were used for CD4 naive and CD4 memory, two for CD8 naive, and one for CD8 memory. The study deeply sequenced blood TCR repertoires of about 5 healthy adults to estimate repertoire size and the extent of clonotype sharing between individuals. Libraries were prepared and TCR repertoires were sequenced by different laboratories using diverse techniques, in order to increase sequencing depth and limit assay-specific biases. Between about 0.94 and 8.9 billion PBMCs per donor were obtained by leukapheresis. What the study reported, not specific to this receptor: Clonotypes shared by all four sorted-subset donors showed higher generation probabilities than non-shared clonotypes. Only blood was sampled, and tissue TCR repertoires likely differ from those in blood. Pairwise subsampling indicated that sequencing depth was expected to affect the degree of clonotype sharing among donors. Incomplete sequencing was indicated by rarefaction of sorted-subset datasets, despite the large sequencing depth. Because the study included only a small number of donors, the genetic and exposure-history diversity represented was limited. About 5% of naive CD4, 3.5% of naive CD8, approximately 2% of memory CD4, and over 0.35% of memory CD8 clonotypes were shared across several donors. Larger estimated clonotype richness was generally found for naive subsets than for memory subsets.

The CDR3 runs 15 residues from the cysteine to the phenylalanine. Of all the DNA, just the CDR3 is kept, 45 bases in frame from base 1. V gives up 0 bases and J gives up 4 bases, and the segment between their germline ends measures 11 bases. CDR1 is given as SGDLS and CDR2 as YYNGEE, both from the germline V gene. TCR CDR3 regions were amplified from genomic DNA by multiplex PCR using the deep immunoSEQ assay. For each cell subset, the extracted genomic DNA was distributed evenly across all wells of several immunoSEQ 96-well plates, and each plate served as one replicate. For sorted subsets, each replicate PCR was loaded with about 200 ng genomic DNA, equivalent to 30,000 or so T cell genomes. Purified libraries were measured with a Qubit 3.0 fluorometer, size-checked on a Bioanalyzer 2100, and measured again with the KAPA Library Quantification kit. Every immunoSEQ 96-well plate was sequenced on a separate single-read 150-cycle Illumina NextSeq 550 flow cell. In the original analysis: Because the immunoSEQ output included only junctional sequences and no quality scores, the filtering could not be the same as the filtering used for full-length reads. To assign V/J genes and CDR3, sequences were annotated using PyIR, a Python wrapper for IgBLAST v1.9, with IMGT germline references. Any read was removed if the V/J assignment was weak (E-value above 1e-6), the CDR3 was missing, or the read contained stop codons, out-of-frame junctions, or ambiguous translated residues. V3J clonotypes were defined as sequences sharing an identical inferred V gene, J gene, and CDR3 amino acid sequence. To compute the percentage overlap between repertoires, the number of shared unique clonotypes was divided by the size of the smaller repertoire. RTK rarefaction, the Chao1 estimator, and Recon v2.1 estimates of unobserved clonotypes were used to assess repertoire richness. Generation probabilities were computed with OLGA for all TCRbeta clonotypes obtained by the gDNA method from a handful of donors. The table comes from immuneACCESS by way of TCRdb, which keeps in-frame sequences with V and J called. Part of the clones is missing from these tables; in studies checked, under half for an unresolved V gene and the rest for unknown reasons. V and J calls and clone size are those listed in that table; D and trimming were worked out from the DNA. The sample table holds about 600,000 clones, of which roughly 98% were seen once. The ten top clones hold 0.3% of the sample.

CD8 naive samples were CD45RO-negative cells positively selected for CCR7, giving a CD45RA+CCR7+ population that excluded TemRA cells. Donors were healthy HIV-negative adults with no recently reported acute infections or vaccinations. Every donor was a Caucasian adult residing in Nashville, Tennessee, USA. Blood was obtained by leukapheresis, after which PBMCs were separated by Ficoll-Histopaque density gradient centrifugation and cryopreserved in liquid nitrogen vapor phase. Purity and quantity of every magnetically sorted T cell population were checked by analytical flow cytometry. From each sorted fraction, genomic DNA was isolated and quantified by UV absorbance on a Nanodrop 2000c.

The clonotype comes from a man under 40 in good health. The material sequenced was naive CD8+ T cells sorted from blood. According to the study, the label for this sample's cell subset or site signals: CD45RA+CCR7+. This receptor chain uses TRBV9 and TRBJ2-1; possibly the D gene is TRBD2, per 6 matching bases. The bases are TGTGCCAGCAGCGTAGCGGGAGCAGAGTACAATGAGCAGTTCTTC. It encodes CASSVAGAEYNEQFF.